The TCR beta chain under discussion was sequenced for a study of blood T cells in healthy people across ages. Together with a sample-barcoded 5' primer, a J-beta primer mix was included in a second PCR lasting roughly 6 to 12 cycles. TCRdb called the 5' RACE reads again in MiXCR, with one record for every CDR3 protein. This sample has 1.5 million to 1.8 million distinct CDR3 sequences, with 35% to 45% found just once. In its sample, this clonotype was seen a few times. This CDR3 is built from 20 residues. The V gene's germline CDR1 is LGHNA and CDR2 YSLEER. V was clipped by 0 bases and J by 5 bases; unmatched bases: 13.

The chain carries TRBV4-3 and TRBJ2-2, with 12 bases identical to TRBD2. Specimen: blood. This receptor was obtained from a woman aged 18 to 35 in good health. The CDR3 spells CASSQDFTPATSGRTGELFF. Written as DNA, the CDR3 is TGCGCCAGCAGCCAAGATTTTACGCCTGCGACTAGCGGGAGAACCGGGGAGCTGTTTTTT.